This entry features one T cell receptor beta chain sequence. This clonotype showed up just a few times. Its antigen is not yet known. No base qualities exist here, and no much larger clone lies one base off it. This sample is part of a study of patients and donors after allogeneic stem cell transplantation (dated by TCRdb to 2020 to 2021). The library was built by means of RT-PCR. Sequenced using a NextSeq 550. The public reads were reprocessed in TCRdb via fastp at Q25 and MiXCR, keeping in-frame beta chains. All rows with the same CDR3 protein become a single entry with the most common DNA and genes. The sample profile shows 160,000 or so distinct CDR3 sequences; approximately 25% of them were found once. The ten largest clones add up to roughly 26% of the sample. Trimming at the junction amounts to 0 bases on V and 3 bases on J, and the germline ends lie 12 bases apart. The germline V gene encodes CDR1 SGHRS and CDR2 YFSETQ. Spanning cysteine to phenylalanine, the CDR3 consists of 15 amino acids. Here the CDR3 DNA is all that survives: 45 bases in frame from base 1.

The chain joins TRBV5-1 to TRBJ1-2, with the D gene call left open. Sequencing input: blood, either unsorted or a sorted T cell fraction (not recorded which). This receptor was identified in a human donor who was either an allogeneic HSCT recipient or a stem cell or donor lymphocyte infusion donor (not recorded which). It is not recorded whose cells these are; they may come from a transplant donor. The CDR3 reads as follows: CASSLDRQADYGYTF. The DNA sequence follows: TGCGCCAGCAGCTTGGATCGGCAGGCAGACTATGGCTACACCTTC.